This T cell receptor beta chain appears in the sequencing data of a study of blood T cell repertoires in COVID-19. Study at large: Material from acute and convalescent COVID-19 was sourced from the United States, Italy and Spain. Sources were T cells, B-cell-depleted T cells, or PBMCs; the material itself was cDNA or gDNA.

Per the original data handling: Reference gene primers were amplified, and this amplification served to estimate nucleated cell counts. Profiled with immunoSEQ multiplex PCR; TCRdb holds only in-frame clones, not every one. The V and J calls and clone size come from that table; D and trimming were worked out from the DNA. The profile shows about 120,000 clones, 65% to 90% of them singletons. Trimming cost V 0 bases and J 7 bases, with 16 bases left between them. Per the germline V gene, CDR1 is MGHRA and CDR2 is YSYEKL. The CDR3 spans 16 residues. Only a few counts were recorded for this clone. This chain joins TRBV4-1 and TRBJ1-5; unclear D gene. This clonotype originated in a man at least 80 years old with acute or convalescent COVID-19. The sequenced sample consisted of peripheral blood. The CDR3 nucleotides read TGCGCCAGCAGCCAAGAATGGCCAGTCCCCCACCAGCCCCAGCATTTT. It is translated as CASSQEWPVPHQPQHF.